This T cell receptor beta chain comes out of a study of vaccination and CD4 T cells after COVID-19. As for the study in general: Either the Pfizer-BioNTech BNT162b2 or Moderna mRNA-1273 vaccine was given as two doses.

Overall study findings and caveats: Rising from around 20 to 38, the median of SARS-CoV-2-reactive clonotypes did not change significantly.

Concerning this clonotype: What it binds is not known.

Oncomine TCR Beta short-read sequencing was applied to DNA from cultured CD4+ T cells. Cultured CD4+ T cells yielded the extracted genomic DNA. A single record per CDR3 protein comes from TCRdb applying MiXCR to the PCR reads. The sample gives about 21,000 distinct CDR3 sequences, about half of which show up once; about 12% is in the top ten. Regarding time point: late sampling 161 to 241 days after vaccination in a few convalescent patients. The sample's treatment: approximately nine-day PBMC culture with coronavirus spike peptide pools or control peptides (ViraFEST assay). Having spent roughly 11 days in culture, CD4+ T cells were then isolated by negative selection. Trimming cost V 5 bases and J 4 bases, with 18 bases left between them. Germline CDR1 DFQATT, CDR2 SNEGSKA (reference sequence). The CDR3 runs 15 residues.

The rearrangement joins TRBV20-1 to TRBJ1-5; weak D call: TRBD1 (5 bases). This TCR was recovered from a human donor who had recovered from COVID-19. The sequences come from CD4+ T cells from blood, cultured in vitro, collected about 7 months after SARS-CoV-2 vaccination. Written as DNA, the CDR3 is TGCAGTGCTCATACGGGGGGGAAAAAGAATCAGCCCCAGCATTTT. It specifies CSAHTGGKKNQPQHF.